One sample yielded the 28 T cell receptor beta chains listed below, sequenced in a study of T cells after posttransplantation cyclophosphamide. Method: immunoSEQ multiplex PCR; TCRdb's copy keeps in-frame clones and lacks some. The profile shows roughly 3,500 clones, around 82% of them singletons. The sample taken for sequencing was CD8+ T cells sorted from bone marrow. The receptors were gathered from an older woman in good health, CMV-negative, and a related stem cell transplant donor.

The chain employs TRBV9 and TRBJ2-5; 12 positions agree with TRBD2. Looked up from germline, CDR1 is SGDLS and CDR2 is YYNGEE. With 4 bases clipped from V and 5 bases from J, the junction kept 15 bases outside the gene matches. The CDR3 covers 18 residues. CDR3 sequence reads: CASSPSPGLAGGPETQYF. The CDR3 DNA sequence: TGTGCCAGCAGCCCATCCCCAGGGCTAGCGGGGGGGCCCGAGACCCAGTACTTC.

V usage is TRBV11-2 and J usage is TRBJ2-3; perhaps TRBD1 as D (6 bases). CDR3 length equals 13 residues. Between the trimmed V and J ends, which lost 7 bases and 5 bases, there was a span of 13 bases. Per germline, CDR1 SGHAT and CDR2 FQNNGV. The CDR3 DNA reads TGTGCCAGCACAGGACAGCACCAAGATACGCAGTATTTT. It is translated as CASTGQHQDTQYF. Full variable domain (outside the CDR3, taken from reference TRBV11-2 and TRBJ2-3): EAGVAQSPRYKIIEKRQSVAFWCNPISGHATLYWYQQILGQGPKLLIQFQNNGVVDDSQLPKDRFSAERLKGVDSTLKIQPAKLEDSAVYLCASTGQHQDTQYFGPGTRLTVL.

Sample share makes this clone hyperexpanded. The J gene is TRBJ2-7, the V gene TRBV7-8, with a weak D call TRBD2 (5 bases). Germline CDR1 is SGHVS and CDR2 is FQNEAQ. The CDR3 has 16 amino acids. The germline V and J ends were trimmed by 5 bases and 5 bases, with 22 bases remaining between them. CDR3 sequence: CASSHPRADYANEQYF. The CDR3 DNA reads as TGTGCCAGCAGCCACCCCCGCGCCGACTACGCCAACGAGCAGTACTTC.

V is TRBV7-9 and J is TRBJ2-5, with 7 positions matching TRBD1. The CDR3 has 17 residues. CDR1 and CDR2 from the germline V gene are SEHNR and FQNEAQ (reference sequence). V shed 3 bases, J shed 5 bases, and the junction held 15 bases outside the gene matches. CDR3 amino acids: CASSFIRTGRLVETQYF. The CDR3 DNA is TGTGCCAGCAGCTTTATAAGGACAGGCCGGCTTGTGGAGACCCAGTACTTC. Full variable domain (rest looked up from reference TRBV7-9 and TRBJ2-5): DTGVSQNPRHKITKRGQNVTFRCDPISEHNRLYWYRQTLGQGPEFLTYFQNEAQLEKSRLLSDRFSAERPKGSFSTLEIQRTEQGDSAMYLCASSFIRTGRLVETQYFGPGTRLLVL.

Only a few counts were recorded for this clone. The chain links TRBV27 to TRBJ1-5; D is undetermined. Trimming left V 2 bases short and J 5 bases short, with 13 bases between. Germline lookup yields CDR1 MNHEY and CDR2 SMNVEV (reference sequence). The CDR3 is 15 amino acids. The CDR3 loop is CASSLVGQPDQPQHF. The CDR3 bases are TGTGCCAGCAGTTTAGTGGGCCAGCCCGATCAGCCCCAGCATTTT.

The chain is built from TRBV15 and TRBJ1-5, with TRBD1 identical over 8 bases. The junction had 6 bases not matched to a gene; V was cut back by 5 bases and J by 3 bases. Germline V gene data show CDR1 as LNHNV and CDR2 as YYDKDF (reference sequence). This CDR3 comprises 15 residues. This chain's CDR3 is CATSGQGQHNQPQHF. CDR3 sequence (DNA): TGTGCCACCAGCGGACAGGGACAGCACAATCAGCCCCAGCATTTT.

This chain connects TRBV11-2 to TRBJ1-1; 8 nucleotides agree with TRBD1. This CDR3 is 14 amino acids long. Germline CDR1 is SGHAT and CDR2 is FQNNGV. V shed 2 bases and J 3 bases; nucleotides not matched to a gene: 2. The CDR3 sequence is CASSLTGGDTEAFF. CDR3 nucleotides: TGTGCCAGCAGCTTAACAGGGGGGGACACTGAAGCTTTCTTT.

CDR3 loop: CASSPLERGRLDTQYF. CDR3 in DNA: TGTGCCAGCAGTCCCCTCGAGCGGGGCCGGCTAGATACGCAGTATTTT. The chain has TRBV28 and TRBJ2-3, with 7 bases matching TRBD2. The CDR3 covers 16 residues. The ends lost 5 bases at V and 5 bases at J; junction bases unmatched: 13. Germline V gene lookup returns CDR1 MDHEN and CDR2 SYDVKM.

V is TRBV4-3 and J is TRBJ2-7, with 10 bases lining up with TRBD2. Germline V gene sequence: CDR1 LGHNA, CDR2 YSLEER. J was trimmed by 3 bases and V by 1 base; bases with no gene match: 3. This CDR3 has 15 residues. The CDR3 DNA sequence: TGCGCCAGCAGCCAAGTGGCTAGCGGGAGCTACGAGCAGTACTTC. It encodes CASSQVASGSYEQYF.

The J gene is TRBJ1-2, the V gene TRBV5-6; D might be TRBD1 (6 bases). The CDR3 contains 13 residues. The V gene's germline CDR1 is SGHDT and CDR2 YYEEEE. V shed 0 bases and J shed 6 bases, with 9 bases lying between them. CDR3 DNA: TGTGCCAGCAGCTTGGGGACAGTAGATGGCTACACCTTC. The encoded protein is CASSLGTVDGYTF.

The rearrangement joins TRBV4-3 to TRBJ1-2; no firm D call. The CDR3 has 14 residues. Germline V CDR1 and CDR2: LGHNA, YSLEER. Deletions cut 2 bases from V and 5 bases from J, with 12 bases between. CDR3 bases: TGCGCCAGCAGCCAATCTCTGTGGACTTATGGCTACACCTTC. As protein: CASSQSLWTYGYTF.

The chain is built from TRBV6-5 and TRBJ2-7, with 8 bases that match TRBD1. Germline loops: CDR1 MNHEY, CDR2 SVGAGI. Trimming removed 5 bases from V and 6 bases from J; junction bases left unmatched: 6. CDR3 length equals 13 residues. CDR3 sequence: CASSHGQGGEQYF. The CDR3 DNA reads as TGTGCCAGCAGTCACGGACAGGGCGGCGAGCAGTACTTC.

The chain employs TRBV5-4 and TRBJ1-1; D is uncertain. Germline assignment: CDR1 SGHNT and CDR2 YYREEE (reference sequence). This CDR3 region has 16 residues. V lost 0 bases, J lost 4 bases, and 16 bases lay in between. CDR3 DNA: TGTGCCAGCAGCTTGGTTTTAGGATCTTCGGGCACTGAAGCTTTCTTT. Protein: CASSLVLGSSGTEAFF.

The chain has TRBV2 and TRBJ2-3, with TRBD2 identical over 11 bases. The CDR3 loop spans 15 amino acids. The V and J ends lost 8 bases and 6 bases, in that order; junction bases with no gene match: 10. In germline, CDR1 is SNHLY, CDR2 FYNNEI. Written as DNA, the CDR3 is TGTGCCAGCCCAGGCACTAGCGGGAGTGATGATACGCAGTATTTT. This encodes CASPGTSGSDDTQYF.

The rearrangement uses TRBV6-1 and TRBJ1-2; possible D gene TRBD1, 6 bases. V lost 5 bases and J lost 4, with 8 bases in between. Germline values: CDR1 MNHNS, CDR2 SASEGT. This CDR3 is built from 12 residues. The CDR3: CASSPGVYGYTF. CDR3 nucleotides: TGTGCCAGCAGTCCAGGGGTCTATGGCTACACCTTC.

This clone was seen more than once but under ten times. The chain uses TRBV4-3 and TRBJ1-5, with unresolved D. Per germline, CDR1 LGHNA and CDR2 YSLEER. This CDR3 contains 15 residues. Trimming removed 0 bases from V and 0 bases from J, with 6 bases in between. The CDR3 region has the DNA TGCGCCAGCAGCCAAGATCGGTTTAGCAATCAGCCCCAGCATTTT. This gives the protein CASSQDRFSNQPQHF.

The chain carries TRBV19 and TRBJ1-4; TRBD1 aligns across 9 bases. The V segment lost 3 bases and the J segment 6 bases; nucleotides outside the gene matches: 5. Looked up from germline, CDR1 is LNHDA and CDR2 is SQIVND (reference sequence). The CDR3 contains 15 residues. CDR3 DNA: TGTGCCAGTAGTATCACAGGGGGCGATTATGAAAAACTGTTTTTT. Its protein product is CASSITGGDYEKLFF.

The chain has TRBV7-8 and TRBJ2-5; 9 bases are a match to TRBD2. CDR3 length: 15 residues. The trim removed 4 bases at V and 5 bases at J, leaving 8 bases unmatched. Germline CDR1 SGHVS, CDR2 FQNEAQ. This chain's CDR3 is CASSSPGRGGETQYF. Here the CDR3 DNA reads TGTGCCAGCAGCTCCCCCGGGCGGGGGGGGGAGACCCAGTACTTC.

The chain recombines TRBV27 with TRBJ2-1; no clear D. The V gene's germline CDR1 is MNHEY and CDR2 SMNVEV (reference sequence). The length of the CDR3 is 15 residues. Trimming took 2 bases from V and 9 from J, leaving 17 bases between them. The CDR3 nucleotides are TGTGCCAGCAGTTTAACTTTCTTGCGTCCGGGTGAGCAGTTCTTC. Encoded protein: CASSLTFLRPGEQFF.

J is TRBJ2-7 and V is TRBV1; TRBD1, as called in the table, went unchecked against the DNA. TRBV1 is a pseudogene. There are 13 residues in the CDR3. The CDR3 here is CTSSRNRSTEQYF. CDR3 bases: TGCACCAGCAGCCGGAACAGGTCGACCGAGCAGTACTTC.

The chain carries TRBV4-2 and TRBJ2-7, with a tentative D call TRBD2 (5 bases). Germline CDR1 is LGHNA and CDR2 is YNFKEQ. CDR3 size: 16 residues. Trimming took off 3 bases at V and 5 bases at J, with 20 bases between the two ends. The chain's CDR3 is CASSHPRADYANEQYF. The CDR3 DNA is TGTGCCAGCAGCCACCCCCGCGCCGACTACGCCAACGAGCAGTACTTC.

This chain connects TRBV28 to TRBJ2-5; tentative D call: TRBD1 (5 bases). Germline CDR1 MDHEN, CDR2 SYDVKM. The CDR3 contains 16 residues. V lost 4 bases and J lost 1, with 16 bases in between. In nucleotides, the CDR3 is TGTGCCAGCAGTTCACTAAGTGGGGCTACCCAAGAGACCCAGTACTTC. It translates to CASSSLSGATQETQYF.

The chain has TRBV7-9 and TRBJ2-5; a weak D match, TRBD1 (5 bases). The V gene's germline CDR1 is SEHNR and CDR2 FQNEAQ (reference sequence). The CDR3 spans 15 residues. V shed 1 base and J shed 1 base, with 10 bases lying between them. The CDR3: CASSLGRQFQETQYF. Here the CDR3 DNA reads TGTGCCAGCAGCTTAGGGAGACAGTTCCAAGAGACCCAGTACTTC.

The V gene is TRBV9, the J gene TRBJ2-6; D unresolved. Trimming took 1 base from V and 4 from J, leaving 9 bases between them. CDR1 is SGDLS, CDR2 YYNGEE, per germline. The CDR3 covers 15 residues. The CDR3 DNA sequence: TGTGCCAGCAGCGTATCCGGTTTAGGGGCCAACGTCCTGACTTTC. Residues: CASSVSGLGANVLTF.

This clone was picked up one time. This chain joins TRBV28 and TRBJ1-5, with TRBD1 matching 7 bases. The V gene's germline CDR1 is MDHEN and CDR2 SYDVKM. There are 14 residues in the CDR3. Trimming cost V 6 bases and J 7 bases; bases outside gene matches: 9. The CDR3 sequence: CASRVTGTKQPQHF. The CDR3 DNA sequence: TGTGCCAGCAGGGTGACAGGGACAAAACAGCCCCAGCATTTT.

V gene TRBV5-8 combines with J gene TRBJ2-2, with D unresolved. Germline CDR1 reads SGHTS; CDR2 reads YDEGEE. V was pared by 2 bases and J by 2 bases, with 7 bases between. The CDR3 has 14 amino acids. The CDR3 sequence is CASSFRGNTGELFF. The CDR3 DNA sequence: TGTGCCAGCAGCTTTCGAGGAAACACCGGGGAGCTGTTTTTT.

The chain joins TRBV5-5 to TRBJ2-1, with TRBD2 matching over 7 bases. CDR1 and CDR2 from the germline V gene are SGHKS and YYEKEE (reference sequence). CDR3 length: 18 amino acids. J was trimmed by 0 bases and V by 0 bases; bases with no gene match: 9. The CDR3 loop is CASSLVPLTSVSYNEQFF. In nucleotides, the CDR3 is TGTGCCAGCAGCTTGGTACCGCTTACTAGCGTCTCCTACAATGAGCAGTTCTTC.

This clone came up once. The chain links TRBV7-2 to TRBJ1-2; D perhaps matches TRBD1 (5 bases). This CDR3 is built from 13 residues. Between the trimmed V and J ends, which lost 3 bases and 8 bases, there was a span of 13 bases. CDR1 is SGHTA, CDR2 FQGNSA, per germline. The CDR3 loop reads CASSLGGTRGYTF. As DNA, the CDR3 is TGTGCCAGCAGCTTGGGGGGAACTAGAGGCTACACCTTC.